The source of this T cell receptor (beta chain) is a study of cytotoxic CD8 clonotypes in ibrutinib-treated CLL. Some clones are missing from TCRdb's copy, which holds only in-frame ones; the method was immunoSEQ multiplex PCR. The top ten hold 24% of the sample, which has over 45,000 clones, roughly 54% seen once. Germline lookup yields CDR1 SGDLS and CDR2 YYNGEE. The ends were cut back, 3 bases at V and 1 base at J, with 13 bases in the middle. This CDR3 has 16 residues. This sequence originates from a human donor with chronic lymphocytic leukemia. Here the sequenced sample was PBMCs, taken at disease progression, from a patient treated with ibrutinib. The V call is TRBV9, the J call TRBJ2-2; D perhaps matches TRBD2 (6 bases). CDR3 sequence: CASSEGTGGNTGELFF. The CDR3 DNA is TGTGCCAGCAGCGAGGGGACCGGGGGGAACACCGGGGAGCTGTTTTTT.